This TCR beta chain originates from a study of T cell responses to AZD1222 COVID-19 vaccine. Study-level results: Vaccination with two AZD1222 doses was followed by a rise in Spike-specific TCR breadth and depth. Spike-wide vaccine-associated CD4 TCRs dominated at 160-218 and 743-854.

Trimming removed 3 bases from V and 1 base from J; junction bases left unmatched: 6. This CDR3 region has 15 residues. CDR1 and CDR2 (germline): SGDLS, YYNGEE. Remarks on this clone: The antigen is unknown.

Measured with immunoSEQ multiplex PCR; TCRdb has only the in-frame clones, and not every one. Of approximately 80,000 clones in the sample, about 87% were seen once. The J gene is TRBJ1-1, the V gene TRBV9, with 7 nucleotides matching TRBD1. Sequencing used peripheral blood, obtained on day 0 of AZD1222 vaccination. The origin of this receptor is an adult in good health. CDR3 sequence: CASSAMDRPNTEAFF. The DNA of the CDR3 is TGTGCCAGCAGCGCAATGGACAGGCCGAACACTGAAGCTTTCTTT.